The 12 T cell receptor beta chains presented below share a single source sample, sequenced in a study of blood T cell repertoires in COVID-19. Profiled with immunoSEQ multiplex PCR; TCRdb holds only in-frame clones, not every one. Among approximately 440,000 clones listed, roughly 91% were seen once. Input material: PBMCs or T cells enriched from blood (not recorded which). The source of these receptors is a man between 18 and 35 years old who had recovered from COVID-19.

The genes are TRBV7-9 and TRBJ2-7; D is ambiguous. Germline-derived CDR1 and CDR2 are SEHNR and FQNEAQ (reference sequence). This CDR3 spans 13 amino acids. V was pared by 3 bases and J by 2 bases, with 8 bases between. This CDR3 is CASSLRQTYEQYF. In nucleotides, the CDR3 is TGTGCCAGCAGCTTGAGGCAGACCTACGAGCAGTACTTC.

The chain joins TRBV12-3 or TRBV12-4 to TRBJ1-2; possible D gene TRBD1, 5 bases. This CDR3 region has 13 residues. V was shortened by 5 bases and J by 4 bases, with 11 bases between the two germline ends. The DNA for the CDR3 is TGTGCCAGCAGTGGGGGGGGAGGCTATGGCTACACCTTC. Translating it yields CASSGGGGYGYTF.

In DNA form, the CDR3 reads TGCGCCAGCAGCTTGGACAGGGTCGTATTTGGAAACACCATATATTTT. Encoded protein: CASSLDRVVFGNTIYF. The V gene is TRBV5-1, the J gene TRBJ1-3; weak D call: TRBD1 (6 bases). V was pared by 0 bases and J by 3 bases, with 13 bases between. The CDR3 runs 16 residues. Germline lookup yields CDR1 SGHRS and CDR2 YFSETQ. Filled out from reference TRBV5-1 and TRBJ1-3, the complete variable domain reads KAGVTQTPRYLIKTRGQQVTLSCSPISGHRSVSWYQQTPGQGLQFLFEYFSETQRNKGNFPGRFSGRQFSNSRSEMNVSTLELGDSALYLCASSLDRVVFGNTIYFGEGSWLTVV.

This clone appeared a few times. Other nucleotide sequences from this sample produce the same CDR3. This chain's CDR3 is CASSTGGGYGYTF. CDR3 DNA sequence: TGTGCCAGCAGCACAGGGGGCGGTTATGGCTACACCTTC. This rearrangement joins TRBV12-3 or TRBV12-4 to TRBJ1-2, with TRBD1 identical over 9 bases. V shed 6 bases, J shed 5 bases, and the junction held 4 bases outside the gene matches. CDR3 length equals 13 residues.

J is TRBJ1-2 and V is TRBV19; D unclear. V lost 5 bases to trimming and J lost 4 bases, with 11 bases between them. The length of the CDR3 is 13 residues. Germline lookup yields CDR1 LNHDA and CDR2 SQIVND (reference sequence). This CDR3 is CASSFPAGYGYTF. CDR3 sequence (DNA): TGTGCCAGTAGTTTCCCGGCGGGCTATGGCTACACCTTC.

This clone was observed a single time. V gene TRBV6-5 combines with J gene TRBJ2-2; 7 bases agree with TRBD2. This CDR3 has 16 amino acids. Germline CDR1 is MNHEY and CDR2 is SVGAGI. Germline trimming cut 3 bases from V and 3 bases from J; bases unmatched to any gene: 7. The CDR3 loop is CASSYFPGGDTGELFF. The CDR3 DNA reads as TGTGCCAGCAGTTATTTCCCGGGAGGAGACACCGGGGAGCTGTTTTTT.

This clone was seen only once. This sequence joins TRBV5-4 and TRBJ2-1, with D possibly TRBD2 on 5 matching bases. CDR1 is SGHNT, CDR2 YYREEE, per germline (reference sequence). Trimming took off 4 bases at V and 9 bases at J, with 11 bases between the two ends. The length of the CDR3 is 12 residues. This CDR3 reads CASSRAGGEQFF. CDR3 DNA sequence: TGTGCCAGCAGCCGGGCGGGTGGTGAGCAGTTCTTC.

The chain joins TRBV19 to TRBJ1-5; D remains ambiguous. CDR1 is LNHDA and CDR2 is SQIVND in the germline V gene (reference sequence). The CDR3 totals 16 residues. Trimming took 5 bases from V and 4 from J, leaving 18 bases between them. CDR3 sequence: CASSGQEGRGNQPQHF. The CDR3 DNA reads TGTGCCAGTAGTGGTCAGGAGGGCCGGGGAAATCAGCCCCAGCATTTT.

The chain uses TRBV19 and TRBJ1-2; no clear D gene. V was pared by 4 bases and J by 8 bases, with 11 bases between. This CDR3 has 12 residues. Germline loops: CDR1 LNHDA, CDR2 SQIVND (reference sequence). CDR3 in amino acids: CASSNREEGYTF. The CDR3 nucleotides read TGTGCCAGTAGTAATCGGGAGGAAGGCTACACCTTC. The full variable domain, completed using reference TRBV19 and TRBJ1-2, is DGGITQSPKYLFRKEGQNVTLSCEQNLNHDAMYWYRQDPGQGLRLIYYSQIVNDFQKGDIAEGYSVSREKKESFPLTVTSAQKNPTAFYLCASSNREEGYTFGSGTRLTVV.

CDR3 DNA sequence: TGTGCCAGCAGCGTAGGAGACAATGAGCAGTTCTTC. It translates to CASSVGDNEQFF. The chain recombines TRBV9 with TRBJ2-1; the D is unclear. The CDR3 sequence is 12 residues long. The germline V gene encodes CDR1 SGDLS and CDR2 YYNGEE. V dropped 0 bases and J dropped 5 bases, with 3 bases sitting between them.

The chain couples TRBV4-1 to TRBJ1-2; D might be TRBD1 (6 bases). Germline V gene sequence: CDR1 MGHRA, CDR2 YSYEKL. V was trimmed by 0 bases and J by 3 bases, leaving 11 bases between them. This CDR3 has 15 residues. The CDR3 region has the DNA TGCGCCAGCAGCCAAGATAGTTCAGGGGACTATGGCTACACCTTC. Its translation: CASSQDSSGDYGYTF.

This chain connects TRBV7-8 to TRBJ1-1; TRBD1 matches 7 bases. CDR3 length: 14 amino acids. V was pared by 4 bases and J by 3 bases, with 5 bases of the junction left unmatched. From germline, CDR1 is SGHVS and CDR2 FQNEAQ. The CDR3 reads CASSYRGGDTEAFF. The CDR3 DNA reads as TGTGCCAGCAGCTACAGGGGAGGAGACACTGAAGCTTTCTTT.